This is a list of T cell receptor beta chains from one sample in a study of blood T cell repertoires in COVID-19. Here immunoSEQ multiplex PCR was the method, and the copy in TCRdb shows in-frame clones only, minus some. In the table there are over 90,000 clones, about 90% of which are singletons. Source material: peripheral blood. These receptor sequences come from a human donor in a cohort sampled during active COVID-19. Both conserved end residues are part of each CDR3. A D gene is named only where the DNA matches it firmly. Clone size is not always given. Where it is, it says once, few, many or a class for expanded clones.

J gene: TRBJ2-2; clone size: .; D gene: .; V gene: TRBV9; CDR3 DNA: TGTGCCAGCAGCGTAGAAGGAGCGGCTACCGGGGAGCTGTTTTTT; CDR3 protein: CASSVEGAATGELFF
J gene: TRBJ2-1; clone size: .; D gene: TRBD2; V gene: TRBV28; CDR3 DNA: TGTGCCAGCAAGAGGCGGACTAGTGGAAATGAGCAGTTCTTC; CDR3 protein: CASKRRTSGNEQFF
J gene: TRBJ1-2; clone size: .; D gene: .; V gene: TRBV30; CDR3 DNA: TGTGCCTGGAATCCGGGGGGGAACCGCTACACCTTC; CDR3 protein: CAWNPGGNRYTF
J gene: TRBJ2-3; clone size: .; D gene: .; V gene: TRBV4-3; CDR3 DNA: TGCGCCAGCAGCCAAGATTACCAGAACACAGATACGCAGTATTTT; CDR3 protein: CASSQDYQNTDTQYF
J gene: TRBJ2-3; clone size: .; D gene: TRBD2; V gene: TRBV9; CDR3 DNA: TGTGCCAGCAGCGTAGCGGGGGGGCAATTAGATACGCAGTATTTT; CDR3 protein: CASSVAGGQLDTQYF
J gene: TRBJ2-2; clone size: .; D gene: TRBD2; V gene: TRBV2; CDR3 DNA: TGTGCCAGCGGGTCTAGCGGGGGGCCTTACACCGGGGAGCTGTTTTTT; CDR3 protein: CASGSSGGPYTGELFF
J gene: TRBJ2-7; clone size: once; D gene: .; V gene: TRBV5-4; CDR3 DNA: TGTGCCAGCAGCTTGGGGGGGGGCCTTATCTACGAGCAGTACTTC; CDR3 protein: CASSLGGGLIYEQYF
J gene: TRBJ2-7; clone size: .; D gene: .; V gene: TRBV9; CDR3 DNA: TGTGCCAGCAGCGACCGGGGGACAGCCCGCGAGCAGTACTTC; CDR3 protein: CASSDRGTAREQYF
J gene: TRBJ2-5; clone size: once; D gene: TRBD1; V gene: TRBV7-2; CDR3 DNA: TGTGCCAGCAGCCAAGACAGGGCTGAGACCCAGTACTTC; CDR3 protein: CASSQDRAETQYF
J gene: TRBJ1-4; clone size: .; D gene: TRBD1; V gene: TRBV10-3; CDR3 DNA: TGTGCCATCAGTGAGGGACAGGGGGCGGTTGAAAAACTGTTTTTT; CDR3 protein: CAISEGQGAVEKLFF
J gene: TRBJ2-3; clone size: .; D gene: TRBD1; V gene: TRBV2; CDR3 DNA: TGTGCCAGCAGCAGGGGGCGAGGCACAGATACGCAGTATTTT; CDR3 protein: CASSRGRGTDTQYF
J gene: TRBJ2-2; clone size: .; D gene: .; V gene: TRBV5-4; CDR3 DNA: TGTGCCAGCAGAGACGGGGCCGGGGAGCTGTTTTTT; CDR3 protein: CASRDGAGELFF
J gene: TRBJ2-7; clone size: .; D gene: TRBD1; V gene: TRBV24-1; CDR3 DNA: TGTGCCACCAGTGATCGGACCGGGACAGGGGGCTACGAGCAGTACTTC; CDR3 protein: CATSDRTGTGGYEQYF